This T cell receptor beta chain originates from a study of cytomegalovirus exposure and HLA in healthy donors. Primers included in the PCR were 60 Vbeta and 13 Jbeta primers. Clones were sequenced by immunoSEQ multiplex PCR, and TCRdb holds only the in-frame ones, with some missing. Seen here are roughly 190,000 clones, 70% to 75% observed once, and the top ten hold about 3%. Germline V lookup: CDR1 KGHSH, CDR2 LQKENI. The CDR3 loop spans 14 amino acids. Trimming took 6 bases from V and 7 from J; bases not matched to a gene: 7. Healthy donors of bone marrow made up the group. The gene calls are TRBV18 and TRBJ2-4; TRBD1 agrees at 9 bases. This TCR came from a woman aged 25 to 39 in good health and CMV-seropositive. The sequenced material came from PBMCs. The CDR3 region has the DNA TGTGCCAGCTCCCTCGACAGGGGGACGAACATTCAGTACTTC. Translated, it gives CASSLDRGTNIQYF. Using reference TRBV18 and TRBJ2-4 for the parts outside the CDR3, the full variable domain is NAGVMQNPRHLVRRRGQEARLRCSPMKGHSHVYWYRQLPEEGLKFMVYLQKENIIDESGMPKERFSAEFPKEGPSILRIQQVVRGDSAAYFCASSLDRGTNIQYFGAGTRLSVL.